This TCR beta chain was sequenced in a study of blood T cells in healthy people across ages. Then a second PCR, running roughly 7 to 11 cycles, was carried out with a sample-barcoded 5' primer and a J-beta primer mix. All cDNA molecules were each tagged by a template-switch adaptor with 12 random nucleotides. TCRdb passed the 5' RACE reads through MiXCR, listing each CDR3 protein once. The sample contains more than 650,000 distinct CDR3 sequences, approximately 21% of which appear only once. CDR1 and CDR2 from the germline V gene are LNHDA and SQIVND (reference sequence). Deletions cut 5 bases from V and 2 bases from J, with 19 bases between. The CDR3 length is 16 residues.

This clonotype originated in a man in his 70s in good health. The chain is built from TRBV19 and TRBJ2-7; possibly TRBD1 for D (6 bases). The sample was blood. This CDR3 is CASSPTSRQAAYEQYF. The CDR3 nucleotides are TGTGCCAGTAGTCCAACCTCCCGACAGGCAGCCTACGAGCAGTACTTC.